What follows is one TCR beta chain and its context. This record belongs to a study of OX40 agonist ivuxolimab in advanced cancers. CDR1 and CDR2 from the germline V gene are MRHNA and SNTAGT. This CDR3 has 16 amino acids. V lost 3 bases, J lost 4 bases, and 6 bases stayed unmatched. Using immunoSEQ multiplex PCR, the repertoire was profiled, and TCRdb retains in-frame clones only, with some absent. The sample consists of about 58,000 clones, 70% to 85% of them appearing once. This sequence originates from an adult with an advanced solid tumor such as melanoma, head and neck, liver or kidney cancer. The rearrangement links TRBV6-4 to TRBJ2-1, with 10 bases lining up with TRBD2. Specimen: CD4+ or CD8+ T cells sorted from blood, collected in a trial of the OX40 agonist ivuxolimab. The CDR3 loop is CASSERRTSGYNEQFF. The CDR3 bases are TGTGCCAGCAGTGAAAGAAGGACTAGCGGATACAATGAGCAGTTCTTC.